A single sample gave rise to the 3 T cell receptor beta chains below, sequenced in a study of shared clonotypes between healthy human individuals (dated by TCRdb to 2020 to 2022). To prepare the library, the immunoSEQ multiplex PCR assay was applied. Drawn from immuneACCESS, this table holds only the in-frame rearrangements with V and J called that TCRdb kept. Clones are partly lost; checked studies trace under half to an unresolved V gene and leave the rest unexplained. The table for this sample lists around 350,000 clones; roughly 80% of them were counted only once. Together, the top ten hold 10% of the sample. Input material: memory CD4+ T cells sorted from blood. According to the study, the label for this sample's cell subset or site signals: CD45RA-negative fraction. All receptors come from a man aged 30 to 45 in good health.

The rearrangement uses TRBV23-1 and TRBJ2-7; D is undetermined. TRBV23-1 falls under the ORF class, with uncertain function. Trimming removed 3 bases from V and 2 bases from J, with 17 bases in between. This CDR3 is built from 16 residues. The CDR3 nucleotides read TGCGCCAGCAGTCACCGCCCCTCACATGAGACCTACGAGCAGTACTTC. It is translated as CASSHRPSHETYEQYF.

In this sample, this clone turned up once. The V and J genes are TRBV5-4 and TRBJ2-5; TRBD2 matches 7 bases. Germline V gene data show CDR1 as SGHNT and CDR2 as YYREEE (reference sequence). The V segment lost 2 bases and the J segment 2 bases; nucleotides outside the gene matches: 3. This CDR3 has 14 residues. DNA of the CDR3: TGTGCCAGCAGCTTCCCACTAGCGCAAGAGACCCAGTACTTC. The encoded protein is CASSFPLAQETQYF.

The gene calls are TRBV6-1 and TRBJ2-5; TRBD1 matches 7 bases. Germline V gene lookup returns CDR1 MNHNS and CDR2 SASEGT. After removal of 6 bases from V and 9 bases from J, the junction contained 10 bases not matched to a gene. The CDR3 has 13 residues. The CDR3 nucleotides are TGTGCCAGCAGCGACACAGGGGAGACTTCCCAGTACTTC. This sequence encodes CASSDTGETSQYF.